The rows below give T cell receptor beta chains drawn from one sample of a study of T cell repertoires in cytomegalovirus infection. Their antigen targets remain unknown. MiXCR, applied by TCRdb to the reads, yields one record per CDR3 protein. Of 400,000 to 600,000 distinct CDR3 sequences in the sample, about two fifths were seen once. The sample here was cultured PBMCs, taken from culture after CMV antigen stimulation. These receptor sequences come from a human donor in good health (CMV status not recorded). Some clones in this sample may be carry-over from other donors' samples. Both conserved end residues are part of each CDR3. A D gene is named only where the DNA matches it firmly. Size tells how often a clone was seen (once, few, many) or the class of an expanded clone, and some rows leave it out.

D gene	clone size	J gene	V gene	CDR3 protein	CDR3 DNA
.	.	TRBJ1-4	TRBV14	CASSQGDSPMGKLFF	TGTGCCAGCAGCCAAGGCGACAGCCCAATGGGAAAACTGTTTTTT
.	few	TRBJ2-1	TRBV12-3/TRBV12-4	CASSKGGEQFF	TGTGCCAGCAGCAAGGGTGGTGAGCAGTTCTTC
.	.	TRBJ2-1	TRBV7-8	CASSLNTAGNEQFF	TGTGCCAGCAGCTTGAACACCGCGGGGAATGAGCAGTTCTTC
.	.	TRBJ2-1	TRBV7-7	CASSLGTDNEQFF	TGTGCCAGCAGCTTGGGGACGGACAATGAGCAGTTCTTC
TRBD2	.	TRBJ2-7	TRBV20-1	CSARNPGGLSSYEQYF	TGCAGTGCAAGAAACCCGGGAGGGCTCAGCTCCTACGAGCAGTACTTC
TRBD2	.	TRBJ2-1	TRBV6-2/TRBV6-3	CASCRRWGRREGFSYNEQFF	TGTGCCAGCTGCCGCCGGTGGGGACGAAGGGAGGGGTTCTCCTACAATGAGCAGTTCTTC
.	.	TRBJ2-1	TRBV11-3	CASSNLGTYNEQFF	TGTGCCAGCAGTAATCTAGGAACCTACAATGAGCAGTTCTTC
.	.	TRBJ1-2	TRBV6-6	CASRVGQFYGYTF	TGTGCCAGCAGAGTCGGACAATTCTATGGCTACACCTTC
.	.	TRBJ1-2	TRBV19	CASSIRGYRLRDYGYTF	TGTGCCAGTAGTATACGAGGATACAGGCTTAGGGACTATGGCTACACCTTC
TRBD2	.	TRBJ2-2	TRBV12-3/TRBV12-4	CASSLAAGGGAYTGELFF	TGTGCCAGCAGTTTAGCGGCGGGAGGGGGCGCCTACACCGGGGAGCTGTTTTTT
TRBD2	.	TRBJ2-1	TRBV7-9	CASSSTSGSVNEQFF	TGTGCCAGCAGCTCCACTAGCGGGAGTGTAAATGAGCAGTTCTTC
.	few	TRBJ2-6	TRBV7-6	CDRSSGANVLTF	TGTGACCGGAGCTCTGGGGCCAACGTCCTGACTTTC
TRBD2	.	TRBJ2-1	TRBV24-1	CATSEAGTSGSSYNEQFF	TGTGCCACCAGTGAGGCCGGGACTAGCGGATCCTCCTACAATGAGCAGTTCTTC
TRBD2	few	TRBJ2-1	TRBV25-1	CATHPELAGTSEQFF	TGTGCCACGCACCCCGAACTAGCGGGAACTTCCGAGCAGTTCTTC
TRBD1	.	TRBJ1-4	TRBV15	CATSSGTDLEKLFF	TGTGCCACCAGCAGCGGGACAGATCTTGAAAAACTGTTTTTT
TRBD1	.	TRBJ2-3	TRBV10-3	CAITPGTGITDTQYF	TGTGCCATCACTCCAGGGACAGGAATTACAGATACGCAGTATTTT
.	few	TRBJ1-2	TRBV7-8	CASSSSGLGTYGYTF	TGTGCCAGCAGCTCCTCGGGCCTGGGGACCTATGGCTACACCTTC
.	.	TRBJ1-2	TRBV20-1	CSATQGVFDYGYTF	TGCAGTGCTACGCAGGGAGTGTTTGACTATGGCTACACCTTC
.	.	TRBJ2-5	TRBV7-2	CASSLTDSPLGTQYF	TGTGCCAGCAGCCTCACGGATAGCCCCTTGGGGACCCAGTACTTC
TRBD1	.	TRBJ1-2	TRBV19	CASSITGTDIGYTF	TGTGCCAGTAGTATTACCGGGACAGATATTGGCTACACCTTC
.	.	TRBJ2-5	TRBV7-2	CASSLGGEAKTQYF	TGTGCCAGCAGCTTAGGGGGTGAGGCGAAGACCCAGTACTTC
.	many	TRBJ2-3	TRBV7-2	CASSSASPDTQYF	TGTGCCAGCAGCTCCGCTAGCCCAGATACGCAGTATTTT
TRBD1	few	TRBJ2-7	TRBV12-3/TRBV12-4	CASSSPGQGYEQYF	TGTGCCAGCAGTTCACCGGGACAGGGCTACGAGCAGTACTTC
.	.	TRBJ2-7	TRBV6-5	CASSSPAGGSYEQYF	TGTGCCAGCAGTTCCCCGGCAGGCGGCTCCTACGAGCAGTACTTC
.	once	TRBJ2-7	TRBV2	CASTAGEWEQYF	TGTGCCAGCACGGCAGGAGAATGGGAGCAGTACTTC
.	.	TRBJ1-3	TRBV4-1	CASSQPTGSGNTIYF	TGCGCCAGCAGCCAGCCTACAGGGTCTGGAAACACCATATATTTT
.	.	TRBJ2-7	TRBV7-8	CASSLNDEQYF	TGTGCCAGCAGCTTGAACGACGAGCAGTACTTC
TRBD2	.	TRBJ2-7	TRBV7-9	CASSFASGGDSAYEQYF	TGTGCCAGCAGCTTCGCTAGCGGGGGCGACTCGGCCTACGAGCAGTACTTC
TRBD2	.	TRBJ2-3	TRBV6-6	CASSYRTSGGRSTDTQYF	TGTGCCAGCAGTTACAGGACTAGCGGGGGGCGAAGCACAGATACGCAGTATTTT
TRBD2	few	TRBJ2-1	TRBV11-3	CASSLDPSGGAVEQFF	TGTGCCAGCAGCTTAGATCCTAGCGGGGGGGCAGTAGAGCAGTTCTTC
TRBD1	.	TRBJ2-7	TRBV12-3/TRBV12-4	CASSSGTGGNEQYF	TGTGCCAGCAGCTCCGGGACAGGGGGGAACGAGCAGTACTTC
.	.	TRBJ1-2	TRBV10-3	CAISGEVYGYTF	TGTGCCATCTCAGGGGAGGTCTATGGCTACACCTTC
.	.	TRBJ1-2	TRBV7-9	CASSFGASLNYGYTF	TGTGCCAGCAGCTTCGGAGCAAGCCTTAACTATGGCTACACCTTC
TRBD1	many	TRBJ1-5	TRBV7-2	CASSLGTAESQPQHF	TGTGCCAGCAGCCTCGGGACAGCCGAGTCCCAGCCCCAGCATTTT
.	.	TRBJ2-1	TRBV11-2	CASRRLRDEQFF	TGTGCCAGCAGGCGACTACGCGATGAGCAGTTCTTC
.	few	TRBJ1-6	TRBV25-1	CASKAADNSPLHF	TGTGCCAGCAAAGCAGCCGATAATTCACCCCTCCACTTT
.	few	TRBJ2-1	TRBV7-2	CASRWSNEQFF	TGTGCCAGCAGGTGGAGTAATGAGCAGTTCTTC
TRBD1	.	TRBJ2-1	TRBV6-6	CASRAKQGAYNEQFF	TGTGCCAGCAGAGCAAAACAGGGGGCTTACAATGAGCAGTTCTTC
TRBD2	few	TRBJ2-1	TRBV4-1	CASSPRLAGTYNEQFF	TGCGCCAGCAGCCCGAGACTAGCGGGAACGTACAATGAGCAGTTCTTC
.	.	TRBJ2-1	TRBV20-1	CSARNAASYNEQFF	TGCAGTGCTAGGAATGCGGCCTCCTACAATGAGCAGTTCTTC
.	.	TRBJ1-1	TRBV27	CASSGVMNTEAFF	TGTGCCAGCAGTGGAGTAATGAACACTGAAGCTTTCTTT
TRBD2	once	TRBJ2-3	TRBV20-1	CSAGGTSGRRADTQYF	TGCAGTGCTGGCGGGACTAGCGGGAGGCGGGCAGATACGCAGTATTTT
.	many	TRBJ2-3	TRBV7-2	CASSFDYSTDTQYF	TGTGCCAGCAGCTTCGACTATTCCACAGATACGCAGTATTTT
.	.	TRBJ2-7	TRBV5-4	CASSSPGQGLYEQYF	TGTGCCAGCAGCTCCCCGGGACAAGGACTCTACGAGCAGTACTTC
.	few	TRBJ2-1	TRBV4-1	CASSQAGVAANEQFF	TGCGCCAGCAGCCAAGCGGGTGTAGCGGCTAATGAGCAGTTCTTC
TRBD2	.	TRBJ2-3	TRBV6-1	CASSSRTSEDTQYF	TGTGCCAGCAGTTCAAGGACTAGCGAAGATACGCAGTATTTT
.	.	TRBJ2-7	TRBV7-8	CASSLPGTYEQYF	TGTGCCAGCAGCTTACCGGGTACCTACGAGCAGTACTTC
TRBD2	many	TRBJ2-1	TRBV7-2	CASRIAAGGPDEQFF	TGTGCCAGCAGAATCGCAGCGGGAGGGCCCGATGAGCAGTTCTTC
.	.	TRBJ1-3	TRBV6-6	CASKPGTYSGNTIYF	TGTGCCAGCAAACCCGGGACCTACTCTGGAAACACCATATATTTT
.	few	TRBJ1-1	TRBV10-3	CATVGGRDTEAFF	TGTGCCACCGTGGGGGGTAGGGACACTGAAGCTTTCTTT
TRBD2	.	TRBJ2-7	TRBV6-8	CASRASGSDEQYF	TGTGCCAGCAGAGCTAGCGGGAGTGATGAGCAGTACTTC
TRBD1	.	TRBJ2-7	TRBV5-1	CASSLQGASYEQYF	TGCGCCAGCAGCTTACAGGGGGCGAGCTACGAGCAGTACTTC
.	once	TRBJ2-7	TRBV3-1	CASSQEPDEQYF	TGTGCCAGCAGCCAAGAACCGGACGAGCAGTACTTC
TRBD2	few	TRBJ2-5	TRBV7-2	CASSSSREGMKTQYF	TGTGCCAGCAGCTCATCAAGGGAGGGTATGAAGACCCAGTACTTC
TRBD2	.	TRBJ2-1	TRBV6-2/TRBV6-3	CASSHVAGGDPYNEQFF	TGTGCCAGCAGCCACGTCGCGGGAGGGGACCCCTACAATGAGCAGTTCTTC
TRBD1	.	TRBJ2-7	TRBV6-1	CASSSWDRGGEQYF	TGTGCCAGCAGTTCTTGGGACAGGGGTGGCGAGCAGTACTTC
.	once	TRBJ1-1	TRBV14	CASSLFITNTEAFF	TGTGCCAGCAGCCTATTTATAACGAACACTGAAGCTTTCTTT
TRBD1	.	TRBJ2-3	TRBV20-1	CSARALGTGTDTQYF	TGCAGTGCTAGAGCATTGGGGACAGGCACAGATACGCAGTATTTT
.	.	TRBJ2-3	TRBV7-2	CASSLVAATDTQYF	TGTGCCAGCAGCCTCGTAGCGGCGACAGATACGCAGTATTTT
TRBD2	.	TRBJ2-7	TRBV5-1	CASSFGGLAGGLAYEQYF	TGCGCCAGCAGCTTTGGGGGACTAGCGGGGGGGCTCGCCTACGAGCAGTACTTC